The 26 T cell receptor beta chains below all came from one sample that was sequenced in a study of blood T cell repertoires in COVID-19. The data were produced by immunoSEQ multiplex PCR, yet TCRdb's version contains in-frame clones alone and is incomplete. The sample records under 250,000 clones, around 90% being singletons. Sequenced: peripheral blood. Receptor source: a man in his fifties or sixties who had recovered from COVID-19.

This clone appeared once. J is TRBJ1-1 and V is TRBV6-2 or TRBV6-3; the match to TRBD1 covers 8 bases. The V and J ends lost 6 bases and 1 base, in that order; junction bases with no gene match: 10. The CDR3 loop spans 16 amino acids. Looked up from germline, CDR1 is MNHEY and CDR2 is SVGEGT. CDR3 amino acids: CASSARTTGGNTEAFF. CDR3 sequence (DNA): TGTGCCAGCAGCGCTCGGACAACAGGGGGGAACACTGAAGCTTTCTTT.

The V call is TRBV7-2, the J call TRBJ2-2; 8 positions match TRBD1. Germline CDR1 is SGHTA and CDR2 is FQGNSA. J was trimmed by 4 bases and V by 3 bases; bases with no gene match: 4. CDR3 length: 15 residues. The CDR3 DNA follows: TGTGCCAGCAGCTTGCAGGGGGCAATCACCGGGGAGCTGTTTTTT. Amino acid sequence: CASSLQGAITGELFF. Full variable domain (outside the CDR3, taken from reference TRBV7-2 and TRBJ2-2): GAGVSQSPSNKVTEKGKDVELRCDPISGHTALYWYRQSLGQGLEFLIYFQGNSAPDKSGLPSDRFSAERTGGSVSTLTIQRTQQEDSAVYLCASSLQGAITGELFFGEGSRLTVL.

The rearrangement uses TRBV4-3 and TRBJ2-7, with D unresolved. V was trimmed by 1 base and J by 0 bases, leaving 4 bases between them. Germline CDR1 and CDR2: LGHNA and YSLEER. The CDR3 loop spans 13 amino acids. CDR3 in amino acids: CASSQATSYEQYF. CDR3 bases: TGCGCCAGCAGCCAAGCTACCTCCTACGAGCAGTACTTC.

This chain links TRBV14 with TRBJ2-7; weak D call: TRBD2 (5 bases). V was cut by 1 base and J by 6 bases, with 22 bases left in between. This CDR3 has 17 residues. Germline CDR1 reads SGHDN; CDR2 reads FVKESK. The chain's CDR3 is CASSQVLLGRPGGEQYF. As DNA, the CDR3 is TGTGCCAGCAGCCAAGTTCTACTAGGTCGTCCCGGCGGCGAGCAGTACTTC.

This clone was picked up one time. This sequence joins TRBV6-1 and TRBJ1-2; TRBD1 is a possible D gene (6 bases). Germline loops: CDR1 MNHNS, CDR2 SASEGT. The CDR3 has 14 amino acids. Trimming removed 5 bases from V and 4 bases from J, with 14 bases in between. CDR3 sequence: CASSHRAGGYGYTF. The CDR3 nucleotides read TGTGCCAGCAGTCACAGGGCGGGCGGCTATGGCTACACCTTC.

V usage is TRBV19 and J usage is TRBJ2-1, with 7 bases identical to TRBD1. The junction had 3 bases not matched to a gene; V was cut back by 1 base and J by 3 bases. This CDR3 contains 15 residues. The germline V gene has CDR1 LNHDA and CDR2 SQIVND (reference sequence). The CDR3 DNA is TGTGCCAGTAGTATAGGACAGGGTTTCTACAATGAGCAGTTCTTC. Its translation: CASSIGQGFYNEQFF.

The rearrangement uses TRBV28 and TRBJ2-7, with D possibly matching TRBD1 (6 bases). V was trimmed by 8 bases and J by 2 bases, leaving 16 bases between them. The CDR3 totals 14 residues. Germline loops: CDR1 MDHEN, CDR2 SYDVKM. The CDR3 sequence: CASSRDTQTYEQYF. CDR3 in DNA: TGTGCCAGCTCCCGGGACACTCAGACCTACGAGCAGTACTTC. The variable domain in full, completed from reference TRBV28 and TRBJ2-7, reads DVKVTQSSRYLVKRTGEKVFLECVQDMDHENMFWYRQDPGLGLRLIYFSYDVKMKEKGDIPEGYSVSREKKERFSLILESASTNQTSMYLCASSRDTQTYEQYFGPGTRLTVT.

The CDR3 DNA follows: TGCGCCAGCAACCTGGCCCCGGGGTCGGATGAAAAACTGTTTTTT. Translated: CASNLAPGSDEKLFF. The rearrangement uses TRBV5-1 and TRBJ1-4; D gene uncertain. CDR1 and CDR2 from the germline V gene are SGHRS and YFSETQ. The CDR3 consists of 15 residues. V was pared by 6 bases and J by 6 bases, with 18 bases between.

The V gene is TRBV24-1, the J gene TRBJ2-1, with 8 bases lining up with TRBD2. CDR3 length: 16 residues. In germline, CDR1 is KGHDR, CDR2 SFDVKD. V was pared by 4 bases and J by 4 bases, with 8 bases of the junction left unmatched. The CDR3 protein is CATSEPRSGGYNEQFF. CDR3 bases: TGTGCCACCAGTGAGCCCAGGAGCGGGGGATACAATGAGCAGTTCTTC.

Only one count was recorded for this clone. The chain employs TRBV29-1 and TRBJ1-6; 9 bases line up with TRBD1. V lost 6 bases to trimming and J lost 7 bases; unmatched junction nucleotides: 4. Germline V lookup: CDR1 SQVTM, CDR2 ANQGSEA. This CDR3 is built from 13 residues. CDR3 sequence (DNA): TGCAGCGTCCGACAGGGGGAGAATTCACCCCTCCACTTT. It specifies CSVRQGENSPLHF.

The chain recombines TRBV18 with TRBJ1-2; no firm D call. Trimming pared 0 bases from V and 7 bases from J, leaving 9 bases between. Germline V gene data show CDR1 as KGHSH and CDR2 as LQKENI. CDR3 length: 13 residues. The CDR3 loop reads CASSPPRGFGYTF. The CDR3 nucleotides read TGTGCCAGCTCACCACCCCGAGGATTTGGCTACACCTTC. Drawing the rest from reference TRBV18 and TRBJ1-2, the complete variable domain is NAGVMQNPRHLVRRRGQEARLRCSPMKGHSHVYWYRQLPEEGLKFMVYLQKENIIDESGMPKERFSAEFPKEGPSILRIQQVVRGDSAAYFCASSPPRGFGYTFGSGTRLTVV.

This clone was counted a single time. The J gene is TRBJ2-7, the V gene TRBV19; possibly TRBD1 for D (6 bases). The V gene lost 3 bases and the J gene lost 6 bases, with 21 bases spanning the gap. The length of the CDR3 is 16 residues. Germline assignment: CDR1 LNHDA and CDR2 SQIVND (reference sequence). CDR3 DNA: TGTGCCAGTAGTATGGGGGCCGGGGTTCCCGACTTCGAGCAGTACTTC. Protein product: CASSMGAGVPDFEQYF.

The V and J genes are TRBV7-9 and TRBJ2-7; possibly TRBD2 for D (6 bases). Germline loops: CDR1 SEHNR, CDR2 FQNEAQ (reference sequence). This CDR3 has 15 residues. The V end was cut by 7 bases, the J end by 7 bases, with 23 bases between. The chain's CDR3 is CASNSPGLRFGEQYF. The DNA of the CDR3 is TGTGCCAGCAACTCGCCGGGACTGCGTTTTGGGGAGCAGTACTTC.

This clone was found once. V usage is TRBV7-2 and J usage is TRBJ2-7; 8 nucleotides align to TRBD2. Germline V gene data show CDR1 as SGHTA and CDR2 as FQGNSA. J lost 3 bases, V lost 2 bases, and 6 bases had no gene match. The CDR3 spans 15 residues. CDR3 protein: CASSLQPLAGYEQYF. CDR3 nucleotides: TGTGCCAGCAGCTTACAACCGCTAGCGGGCTACGAGCAGTACTTC. The full variable domain, its missing parts supplied by reference TRBV7-2 and TRBJ2-7, is GAGVSQSPSNKVTEKGKDVELRCDPISGHTALYWYRQSLGQGLEFLIYFQGNSAPDKSGLPSDRFSAERTGGSVSTLTIQRTQQEDSAVYLCASSLQPLAGYEQYFGPGTRLTVT.

This clone was counted between two and nine times. The chain combines TRBV11-2 with TRBJ2-7; D is unclear. CDR1 and CDR2 from the germline V gene are SGHAT and FQNNGV. V shed 0 bases and J shed 6 bases, with 9 bases lying between them. The CDR3 has 13 residues. The CDR3 reads CASSLDLGAEQYF. The CDR3 DNA reads TGTGCCAGCAGCTTAGATCTTGGAGCCGAGCAGTACTTC.

V usage is TRBV5-1 and J usage is TRBJ1-2; perhaps TRBD1 as D (5 bases). This CDR3 spans 14 amino acids. Trimming shortened V by 0 bases and J by 1 base, and 7 bases separated the two germline ends. The germline V gene encodes CDR1 SGHRS and CDR2 YFSETQ. Written as DNA, the CDR3 is TGCGCCAGCAGCTTGGGAGACAGTAACTATGGCTACACCTTC. Its protein product is CASSLGDSNYGYTF.

The gene calls are TRBV5-1 and TRBJ1-2; 8 positions agree with TRBD1. Germline assignment: CDR1 SGHRS and CDR2 YFSETQ. CDR3 length: 14 residues. The V and J ends lost 3 bases and 5 bases, in that order; junction bases with no gene match: 6. CDR3 coding DNA: TGCGCCAGCAGCTCCGGACAGGGATGGTATGGCTACACCTTC. Translating it yields CASSSGQGWYGYTF. Supplemented by reference TRBV5-1 and TRBJ1-2, the full variable domain reads KAGVTQTPRYLIKTRGQQVTLSCSPISGHRSVSWYQQTPGQGLQFLFEYFSETQRNKGNFPGRFSGRQFSNSRSEMNVSTLELGDSALYLCASSSGQGWYGYTFGSGTRLTVV.

The V gene is TRBV25-1, the J gene TRBJ1-2; 8 bases line up with TRBD1. Trimming removed 2 bases from V and 4 bases from J; junction bases left unmatched: 6. Germline V CDR1 and CDR2: MGHDK, SYGVNS. There are 15 residues in the CDR3. This CDR3 reads CASSEHRGEVYGYTF. As DNA, the CDR3 is TGTGCCAGCAGTGAACACAGGGGGGAAGTCTATGGCTACACCTTC.

V is TRBV5-1 and J is TRBJ2-5, with 9 bases aligning to TRBD2. This CDR3 comprises 14 residues. Germline lookup yields CDR1 SGHRS and CDR2 YFSETQ. V lost 5 bases, J lost 5 bases, and 7 bases stayed unmatched. This CDR3 reads CASSGSLAGETQYF. CDR3 bases: TGCGCCAGCAGTGGATCACTAGCGGGTGAGACCCAGTACTTC.

This clone appeared a few times. The gene calls are TRBV18 and TRBJ2-7; a possible D gene is TRBD1 (5 bases). This CDR3 spans 12 amino acids. Trimming cost V 6 bases and J 3 bases, with 9 bases left between them. Germline V gene sequence: CDR1 KGHSH, CDR2 LQKENI. CDR3 sequence: CASSTTGYEQYF. Here the CDR3 DNA reads TGTGCCAGCTCCACCACAGGCTACGAGCAGTACTTC.

This sequence joins TRBV6-5 and TRBJ1-5; 8 bases line up with TRBD1. The CDR3 sequence is 15 residues long. Germline V lookup: CDR1 MNHEY, CDR2 SVGAGI. Unmatched junction bases numbered 8, after V lost 7 bases and J lost 3 bases. The CDR3 DNA reads as TGTGCCAGCACCCCGGACAGGGACGTCAATCAGCCCCAGCATTTT. Translation gives CASTPDRDVNQPQHF.

The chain uses TRBV18 and TRBJ1-5; TRBD1 agrees at 11 bases. The CDR3 is 16 amino acids. Germline trimming cut 3 bases from V and 3 bases from J; bases unmatched to any gene: 4. Per germline, CDR1 KGHSH and CDR2 LQKENI. The CDR3 coding sequence is TGTGCCAGCTCACCCTGGACAGGGGGCAACAATCAGCCCCAGCATTTT. This encodes CASSPWTGGNNQPQHF.

The V gene is TRBV18, the J gene TRBJ1-6; 9 nucleotides align to TRBD1. Germline V gene sequence: CDR1 KGHSH, CDR2 LQKENI. The ends lost 5 bases at V and 8 bases at J; junction bases unmatched: 7. The CDR3 extends over 15 amino acids. The CDR3 is CASSLTGGGDSPLHF. The CDR3 bases are TGTGCCAGCTCATTAACAGGGGGCGGGGATTCACCCCTCCACTTT.

This clone was seen a few times. The rearrangement links TRBV2 to TRBJ1-4; 7 bases are shared with TRBD1. The CDR3 extends over 14 amino acids. Germline V gene data show CDR1 as SNHLY and CDR2 as FYNNEI. The J segment lost 8 bases and the V segment lost 6 bases, leaving 9 bases of the junction unmatched. The CDR3 region is CASRTGTVGEKLFF. The CDR3, as DNA: TGTGCCAGCAGAACCGGGACAGTAGGGGAAAAACTGTTTTTT.

This clone showed up just once. This chain uses TRBV15 with TRBJ2-3, with 11 nucleotides matching TRBD1. J gave up 3 bases and V 1 base, and 9 bases lay outside the gene matches. Germline V gene lookup returns CDR1 LNHNV and CDR2 YYDKDF (reference sequence). This CDR3 contains 18 residues. The CDR3: CATSRALMGQGVTDTQYF. CDR3 in DNA: TGTGCCACCAGCAGAGCCCTTATGGGACAGGGGGTTACAGATACGCAGTATTTT.

The rearrangement uses TRBV7-2 and TRBJ2-1; D might be TRBD2 (6 bases). Trimming stripped 2 bases from V and 10 bases from J, with 21 bases between. The CDR3 is made up of 16 amino acids. In germline, CDR1 is SGHTA, CDR2 FQGNSA. The CDR3 DNA sequence: TGTGCCAGCAGCTTACGGGAGACTAGGAGGGTCGGAGAGCAGTTCTTC. Its protein is CASSLRETRRVGEQFF.